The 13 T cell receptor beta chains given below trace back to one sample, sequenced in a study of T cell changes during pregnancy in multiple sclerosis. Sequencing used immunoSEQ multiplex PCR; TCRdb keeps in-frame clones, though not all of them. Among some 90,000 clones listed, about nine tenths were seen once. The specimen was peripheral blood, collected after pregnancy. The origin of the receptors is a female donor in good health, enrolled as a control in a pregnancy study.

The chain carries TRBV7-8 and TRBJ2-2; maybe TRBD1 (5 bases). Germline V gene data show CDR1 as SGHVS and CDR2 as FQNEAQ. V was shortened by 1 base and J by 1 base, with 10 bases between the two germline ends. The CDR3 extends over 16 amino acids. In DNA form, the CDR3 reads TGTGCCAGCAGCTTAGTGGGCAGGGTGAACACCGGGGAGCTGTTTTTT. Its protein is CASSLVGRVNTGELFF.

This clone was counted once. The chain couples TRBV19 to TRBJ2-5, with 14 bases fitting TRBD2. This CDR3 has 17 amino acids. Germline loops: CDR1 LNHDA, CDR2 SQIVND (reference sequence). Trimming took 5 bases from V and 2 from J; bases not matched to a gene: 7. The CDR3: CASSPTRLAGGQETQYF. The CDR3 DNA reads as TGTGCCAGTAGTCCTACCCGACTAGCGGGGGGGCAAGAGACCCAGTACTTC.

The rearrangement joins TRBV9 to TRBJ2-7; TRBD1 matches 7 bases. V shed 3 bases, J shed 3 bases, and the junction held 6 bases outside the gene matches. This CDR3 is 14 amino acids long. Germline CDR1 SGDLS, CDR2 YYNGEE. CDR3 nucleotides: TGTGCCAGCAGCGCGCTACGGGACAGCTACGAGCAGTACTTC. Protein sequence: CASSALRDSYEQYF.

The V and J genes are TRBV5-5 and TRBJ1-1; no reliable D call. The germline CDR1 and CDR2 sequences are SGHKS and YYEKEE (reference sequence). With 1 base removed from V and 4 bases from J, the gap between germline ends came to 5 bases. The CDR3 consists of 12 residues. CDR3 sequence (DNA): TGTGCCAGCAGCTTGACAGCCACTGAAGCTTTCTTT. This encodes CASSLTATEAFF.

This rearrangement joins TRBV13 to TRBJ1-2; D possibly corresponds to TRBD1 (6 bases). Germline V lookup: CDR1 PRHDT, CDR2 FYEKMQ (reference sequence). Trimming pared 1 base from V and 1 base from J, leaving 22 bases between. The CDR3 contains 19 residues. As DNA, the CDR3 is TGTGCCAGCAGCTTAGAGTATTCCCCAATGGGGGCGAATAACTATGGCTACACCTTC. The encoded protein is CASSLEYSPMGANNYGYTF. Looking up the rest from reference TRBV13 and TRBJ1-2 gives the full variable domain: AAGVIQSPRHLIKEKRETATLKCYPIPRHDTVYWYQQGPGQDPQFLISFYEKMQSDKGSIPDRFSAQQFSDYHSELNMSSLELGDSALYFCASSLEYSPMGANNYGYTFGSGTRLTVV.

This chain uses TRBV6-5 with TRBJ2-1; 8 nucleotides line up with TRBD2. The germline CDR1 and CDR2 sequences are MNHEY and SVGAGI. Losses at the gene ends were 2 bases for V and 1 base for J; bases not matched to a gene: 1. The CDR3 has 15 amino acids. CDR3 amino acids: CASSYAGGSYNEQFF. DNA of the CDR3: TGTGCCAGCAGTTACGCGGGGGGTTCCTACAATGAGCAGTTCTTC.

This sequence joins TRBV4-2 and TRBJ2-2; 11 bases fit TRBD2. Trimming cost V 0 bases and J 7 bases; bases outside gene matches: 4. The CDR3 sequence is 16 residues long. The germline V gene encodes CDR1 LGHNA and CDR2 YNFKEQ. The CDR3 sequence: CASSQDTSGGSGELFF. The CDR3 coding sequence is TGTGCCAGCAGCCAAGACACTAGCGGGGGTAGCGGGGAGCTGTTTTTT.

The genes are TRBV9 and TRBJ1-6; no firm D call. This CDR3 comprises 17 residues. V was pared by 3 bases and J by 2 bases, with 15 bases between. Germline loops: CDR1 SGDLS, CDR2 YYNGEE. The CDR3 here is CASSARSRGTYNSPLHF. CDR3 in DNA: TGTGCCAGCAGCGCTCGCAGCAGAGGGACCTATAATTCACCCCTCCACTTT. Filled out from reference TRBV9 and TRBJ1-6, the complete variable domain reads DSGVTQTPKHLITATGQRVTLRCSPRSGDLSVYWYQQSLDQGLQFLIQYYNGEERAKGNILERFSAQQFPDLHSELNLSSLELGDSALYFCASSARSRGTYNSPLHFGNGTRLTVT.

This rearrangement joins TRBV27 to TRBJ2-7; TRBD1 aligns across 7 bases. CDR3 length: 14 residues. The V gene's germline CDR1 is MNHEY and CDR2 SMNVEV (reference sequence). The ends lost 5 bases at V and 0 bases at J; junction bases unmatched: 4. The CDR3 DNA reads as TGTGCCAGCAGTCTCGGGACAGTCTCCTACGAGCAGTACTTC. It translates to CASSLGTVSYEQYF.

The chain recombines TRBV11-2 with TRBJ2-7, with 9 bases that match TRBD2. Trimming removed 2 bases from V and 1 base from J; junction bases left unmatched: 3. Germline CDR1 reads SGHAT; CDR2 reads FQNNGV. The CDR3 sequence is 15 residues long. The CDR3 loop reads CASSLTAGGSYEQYF. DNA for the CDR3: TGTGCCAGCAGCTTAACAGCGGGGGGTTCCTACGAGCAGTACTTC.

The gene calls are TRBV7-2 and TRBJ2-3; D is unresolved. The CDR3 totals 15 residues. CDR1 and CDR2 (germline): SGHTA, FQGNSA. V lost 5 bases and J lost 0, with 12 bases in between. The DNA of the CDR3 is TGTGCCAGCAGCAGAGGCAGATTGAGCACAGATACGCAGTATTTT. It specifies CASSRGRLSTDTQYF.

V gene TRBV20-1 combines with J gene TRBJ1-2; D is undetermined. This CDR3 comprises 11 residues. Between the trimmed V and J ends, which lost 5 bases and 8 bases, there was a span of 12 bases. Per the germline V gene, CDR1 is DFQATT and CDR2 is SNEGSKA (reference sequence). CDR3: CSASGGRGYTF. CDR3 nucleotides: TGCAGTGCTTCAGGAGGCCGGGGCTACACCTTC.

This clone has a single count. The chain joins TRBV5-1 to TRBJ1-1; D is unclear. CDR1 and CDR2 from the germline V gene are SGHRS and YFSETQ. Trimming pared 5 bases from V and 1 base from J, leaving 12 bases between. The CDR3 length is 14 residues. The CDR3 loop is CASRVTTGNTEAFF. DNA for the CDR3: TGCGCCAGCAGAGTAACCACCGGGAACACTGAAGCTTTCTTT.